A selection of T cell receptor beta chains follows, all from one sample in a study of T cell repertoires in cytomegalovirus infection. TCRdb redid the calling of the reads with MiXCR, one entry per CDR3 protein. The table lists approximately 500,000 distinct CDR3 sequences, more than 20% of them singletons. Sequencing was done on a sample of PBMCs. The origin of the receptors is a human donor in good health (CMV status not recorded). Some clones in this sample may be carry-over from other donors' samples. Each CDR3 is given with its conserved first and last residue. D genes are given only for firm matches. Size values are once, few and many counts, or a class for expanded clones, and some rows have none.

>16|-|TRBV10-2|TRBJ1-6|-
TGCGCCAGCAGGGATTCCCGGGAGGGGAGTAATTCACCCCTCCACTTT
CASRDSREGSNSPLHF
>15|-|TRBV6-2/TRBV6-3|TRBJ1-5|few
TGTGCCAGCAGTTCTCATAGACCTAGCAATCAGCCCCAGCATTTT
CASSSHRPSNQPQHF
>12|-|TRBV7-8|TRBJ2-5|-
TGTGCCAGCAGCTTACCCCCGGAGACCCAGTACTTC
CASSLPPETQYF
>15|-|TRBV7-9|TRBJ1-1|few
TGTGCCACCTCCGTTGGGGGGCCTATGGACACTGAAGCTTTCTTT
CATSVGGPMDTEAFF
>13|-|TRBV7-3|TRBJ2-7|-
TGTGCCAGCAGCTTTGAGGCTACCTACGAGCAGTACTTC
CASSFEATYEQYF
>12|-|TRBV12-3/TRBV12-4|TRBJ1-3|few
TGTGCCCAGGGTAGTCGTGGAAACACCATATATTTT
CAQGSRGNTIYF
>15|TRBD2|TRBV29-1|TRBJ2-1|few
TGCAGCGTCTTGACTAGCGGGGGTTCCTACAATGAGCAGTTCTTC
CSVLTSGGSYNEQFF
>16|-|TRBV20-1|TRBJ1-2|few
TGCAGTGCTAGATCATCCCCAGGGCTAGCTAACTATGGCTACACCTTC
CSARSSPGLANYGYTF
>14|-|TRBV4-1|TRBJ2-7|-
TGCGCCAGCAGCCAAGTGTCTTCCAGGGGCGAGCAGTACTTC
CASSQVSSRGEQYF
>15|TRBD1|TRBV7-9|TRBJ2-3|few
TGTGCCAGCAGCTCGGGACAGGGAAGTGCAGATACGCAGTATTTT
CASSSGQGSADTQYF
>15|-|TRBV18|TRBJ2-3|few
TGTGCCAGCTCACTGGAGGGAGACGGGACAGATACGCAGTATTTT
CASSLEGDGTDTQYF
>16|-|TRBV7-2|TRBJ2-2|many
TGTGCCAGCAGCTTAGGGGGAGGCGGAAACACCGGGGAGCTGTTTTTT
CASSLGGGGNTGELFF
>16|TRBD2|TRBV7-8|TRBJ2-5|many
TGTGCCAGCAGTGGGACTAGCGGGAGGGTCTCGGAGACCCAGTACTTC
CASSGTSGRVSETQYF
>13|TRBD2|TRBV12-3/TRBV12-4|TRBJ2-3|-
TGTGCCAGCAGTACGGGACTAGCTTCCGGGCAGTATTTT
CASSTGLASGQYF
>13|-|TRBV20-1|TRBJ1-1|-
TGCAGAGTGGACAGCGAGATGAACACTGAAGCTTTCTTT
CRVDSEMNTEAFF
>16|TRBD2|TRBV5-4|TRBJ2-1|-
TGTGCCAGCAGCCAAGCCGGGACTAGCGGGGTCCCTAGGCTGTTCTTC
CASSQAGTSGVPRLFF
>14|-|TRBV4-3|TRBJ2-3|-
TGCGCCAGCAGCCAAGGTTTGCAGGGGGATACGCAGTATTTT
CASSQGLQGDTQYF
>16|TRBD1|TRBV24-1|TRBJ2-1|-
TGTGCCACCAGTGATTTCACCAGGGGGCAAGACAATGAGCAGTTCTTC
CATSDFTRGQDNEQFF
>17|TRBD1|TRBV7-6|TRBJ1-4|-
TGTGCCAGCAGCTCCGGGACAGGGACCTTAACGGGTGAAAAACTGTTTTTT
CASSSGTGTLTGEKLFF
>15|TRBD2|TRBV7-2|TRBJ2-1|many
TGTGCCAGCAGCTTTCGGCGGGAGAGGGACAATGAGCAGTTCTTC
CASSFRRERDNEQFF
>19|TRBD2|TRBV6-5|TRBJ2-7|-
TGTGCCAGCAGTTCCCCGGGACTAGCGGGAGGTTTGGTCGCCTACGAGCAGTACTTC
CASSSPGLAGGLVAYEQYF
>12|-|TRBV12-3/TRBV12-4|TRBJ2-3|-
TGTGCCAGCAGTTTACGGCCCCATACGCAGTATTTT
CASSLRPHTQYF
>13|-|TRBV7-2|TRBJ1-3|few
TGTGCCAGCCAGAAGGAATCTGGAAACACCATATATTTT
CASQKESGNTIYF
>15|-|TRBV2|TRBJ2-1|few
TGTGCCAGCAGGACTCCCTCACGGAGGGGGAATGAGCAGTTCTTC
CASRTPSRRGNEQFF
>13|-|TRBV20-1|TRBJ1-5|-
TGCAGTGCTAGAGAGTCAGGGGCTCAGCCCCAGCATTTT
CSARESGAQPQHF
>15|-|TRBV19|TRBJ2-5|-
TGTGCCAGTAGTATGAAAGCAGTAATACAAGAGACCCAGTACTTC
CASSMKAVIQETQYF
>16|TRBD1|TRBV7-2|TRBJ1-6|many
TGTGCCAGCAGCTCAACTACCGGGACAGTTAATTCACCCCTCCACTTT
CASSSTTGTVNSPLHF
>14|-|TRBV20-1|TRBJ1-5|-
TGCAGTGCTAGAGTTCCGGGTTCCAGGCAGCCCCAGCATTTT
CSARVPGSRQPQHF
>15|TRBD1|TRBV28|TRBJ1-2|-
TGTGCCAGCAGTATTAGCAGGGGGCGAGGCTATGGCTACACCTTC
CASSISRGRGYGYTF
>14|-|TRBV20-1|TRBJ2-6|-
TGCAGTGCCCGGAGTAAAGTTGGGGCCAACGTCCTGACTTTC
CSARSKVGANVLTF
>12|-|TRBV7-4|TRBJ2-1|few
TGTGCCAGCAGCCTGGAGGGGGGTGAGCAGTTCTTC
CASSLEGGEQFF
>15|TRBD1|TRBV7-8|TRBJ1-6|many
TGTGCCAGCAGCTTAACGACAGGGACGGATTCACCCCTCCACTTT
CASSLTTGTDSPLHF
>12|-|TRBV7-2|TRBJ2-3|many
TGTGCCAGCAGCAGGACAGCGTTTACGCAGTATTTT
CASSRTAFTQYF
>14|-|TRBV7-2|TRBJ1-2|many
TGTGCCAGCAGCTCCGGGACGCTTAACTATGGCTACACCTTC
CASSSGTLNYGYTF
>12|-|TRBV12-3/TRBV12-4|TRBJ2-7|few
TGTGCCAGCAGCCTGGACTGGAACGAGCAGTACTTC
CASSLDWNEQYF
>13|TRBD1|TRBV29-1|TRBJ1-1|once
TGCAGCGTCGTGGGGACAGGGAGGACTGAAGCTTTCTTT
CSVVGTGRTEAFF
>15|TRBD2|TRBV29-1|TRBJ2-1|-
TGCAGCGTTGAAGGGGCTAGCGGGAAGTACAATGAGCAGTTCTTC
CSVEGASGKYNEQFF
>15|-|TRBV7-2|TRBJ1-5|many
TGTGCCAGCGGACCGACCGGGAACCGCAATCAGCCCCAGCATTTT
CASGPTGNRNQPQHF
>15|TRBD2|TRBV29-1|TRBJ2-3|-
TGCAGCGTTAAGGGGACTAGCGGTATCACAGATACGCAGTATTTT
CSVKGTSGITDTQYF
>13|-|TRBV2|TRBJ1-2|few
TGTGCCAGCAGACAGGTAGCTAACTATGGCTACACCTTC
CASRQVANYGYTF
>13|-|TRBV18|TRBJ2-7|few
TGTGCCAGCTCACCGACGGAGGGGTACGAGCAGTACTTC
CASSPTEGYEQYF
>13|-|TRBV20-1|TRBJ2-3|-
TGCAGTGCTACCTGGACTACCACAGATACGCAGTATTTT
CSATWTTTDTQYF
>14|TRBD2|TRBV7-2|TRBJ2-7|many
TGTGCCAGCAGCCCTAGCGGGAGGGGCTACGAGCAGTACTTC
CASSPSGRGYEQYF
>13|-|TRBV11-2|TRBJ2-5|many
TGTGCCAGCAGCACGGGGATAGGAAAGACCCAGTACTTC
CASSTGIGKTQYF
>16|TRBD2|TRBV12-3/TRBV12-4|TRBJ2-1|few
TGTGCCAGCAGTCTATTAGCGGGGCCCTCCTACAATGAGCAGTTCTTC
CASSLLAGPSYNEQFF
>18|TRBD2|TRBV4-2|TRBJ2-7|-
TGTGCCAGCAGCCAAGAATCCTCTACTAGCGGGACCTCCTACGAGCAGTACTTC
CASSQESSTSGTSYEQYF
>12|-|TRBV19|TRBJ1-4|-
TGTGCCAGTAGCCGGTACGGGGAAAAACTGTTTTTT
CASSRYGEKLFF
>14|-|TRBV7-9|TRBJ2-7|-
TGTGCCAGCAGAGGAGGGGGGGGACAGCGCGAGCAGTACTTC
CASRGGGGQREQYF
>15|-|TRBV3-1|TRBJ1-3|-
TGTGCCAGCAGCCAAGGGTGGAGCTCTGGAAACACCATATATTTT
CASSQGWSSGNTIYF
>14|TRBD1|TRBV7-2|TRBJ1-2|few
TGTGCCAGCAGCTATAGGGGGCGGGGTCCTGGCTACACCTTC
CASSYRGRGPGYTF